This TCR beta chain was identified during a study of OX40 agonist ivuxolimab in advanced cancers. Study in general: A diagnosis of hepatocellular carcinoma, melanoma, renal cell or head and neck cancer was present in dose-escalation patients. Findings of the study overall: Dose levels from 0.1 to 3.0 mg/kg saw CD4+ and CD8+ blood T cells expand clonally by week 6.

Generated by immunoSEQ multiplex PCR, the TCRdb table keeps only in-frame clones and is missing some. The sample carries tens of thousands of clones, around 80% recorded once. Researchers took blood at baseline, on cycle 4 day 1, and on cycle 7 day 1. Germline CDR1 and CDR2: WSHSY and SAAADI. Trimming removed 6 bases from V and 1 base from J; junction bases left unmatched: 4. The CDR3 is 15 residues long. Notes on this clone: Antigen: not known.

The specimen was CD4+ or CD8+ T cells sorted from blood, collected in a trial of the OX40 agonist ivuxolimab. This receptor was identified in an adult with an advanced solid tumor such as melanoma, head and neck, liver or kidney cancer. The J gene is TRBJ1-1, the V gene TRBV10-2; 11 nucleotides align to TRBD1. The CDR3 spells CASRGQGATNTEAFF. The CDR3 region has the DNA TGCGCCAGCAGAGGACAGGGGGCGACGAACACTGAAGCTTTCTTT.